This paragraph covers one TCR beta chain sequence. Its specificity is not known. CDR3 size: 17 residues. The V segment lost 1 base and the J segment 0 bases; nucleotides outside the gene matches: 8. Enrolled hyperthyroidism patients had a new diagnosis, a duration under 2 months, and an age of 18 to 65. The data belong to a study of Graves' ophthalmopathy and Graves' hyperthyroidism. As for the study in general: Prior to any treatment, peripheral blood was collected at the time of initial diagnosis.

Amplified material comprised TCR beta CDR3 regions derived from RNA transcripts. An initial RT-PCR round employing HTBI primers preceded a second-round multiplex PCR. One entry per CDR3 protein, called by TCRdb with MiXCR from the multiplex PCR reads. The sample gives 620,000 or so distinct CDR3 sequences, about 24% of which show up once; 7.1% is in the top ten. Findings of the study overall: In predicting ophthalmopathy progression, the model reached about 69% sensitivity and under 85% specificity. Most expanded thyroid clonotypes above 0.001 frequency also appeared in blood.

The sequence came from a woman aged 18-35 years with stable Graves' hyperthyroidism. Some clones in this sample may be carry-over from other donors' samples. V gene TRBV12-3 or TRBV12-4 combines with J gene TRBJ2-7; TRBD1 matches 8 bases. The sample was peripheral blood. For the CDR3, the DNA is TGTGCCAGCAGTTTAGATCTTAGGACAGGGACCTCCTACGAGCAGTACTTC. Protein product: CASSLDLRTGTSYEQYF.